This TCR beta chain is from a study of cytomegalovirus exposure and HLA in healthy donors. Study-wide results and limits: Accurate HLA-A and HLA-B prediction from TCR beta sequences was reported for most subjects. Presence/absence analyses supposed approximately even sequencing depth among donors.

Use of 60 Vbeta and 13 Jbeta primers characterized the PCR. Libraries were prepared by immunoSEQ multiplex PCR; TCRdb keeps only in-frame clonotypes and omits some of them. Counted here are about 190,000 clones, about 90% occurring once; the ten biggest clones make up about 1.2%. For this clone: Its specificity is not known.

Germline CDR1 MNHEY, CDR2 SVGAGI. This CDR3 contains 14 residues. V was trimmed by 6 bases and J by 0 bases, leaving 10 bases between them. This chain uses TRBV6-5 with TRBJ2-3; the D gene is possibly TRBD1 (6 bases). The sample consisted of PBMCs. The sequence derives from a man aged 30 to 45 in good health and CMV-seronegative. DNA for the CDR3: TGTGCCAGCAGGACAGGCCATAGCACAGATACGCAGTATTTT. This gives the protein CASRTGHSTDTQYF.